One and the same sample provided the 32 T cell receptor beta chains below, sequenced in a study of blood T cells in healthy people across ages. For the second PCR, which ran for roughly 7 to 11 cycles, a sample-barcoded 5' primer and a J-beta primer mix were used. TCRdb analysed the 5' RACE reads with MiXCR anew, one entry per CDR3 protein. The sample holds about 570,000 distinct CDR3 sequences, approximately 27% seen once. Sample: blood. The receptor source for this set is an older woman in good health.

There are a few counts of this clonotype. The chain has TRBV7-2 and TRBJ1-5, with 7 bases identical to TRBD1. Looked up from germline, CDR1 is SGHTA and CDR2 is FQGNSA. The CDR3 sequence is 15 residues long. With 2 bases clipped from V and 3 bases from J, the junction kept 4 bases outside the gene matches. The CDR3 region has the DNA TGTGCCAGCAGCTTATCGGGACAGTACAATCAGCCCCAGCATTTT. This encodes CASSLSGQYNQPQHF.

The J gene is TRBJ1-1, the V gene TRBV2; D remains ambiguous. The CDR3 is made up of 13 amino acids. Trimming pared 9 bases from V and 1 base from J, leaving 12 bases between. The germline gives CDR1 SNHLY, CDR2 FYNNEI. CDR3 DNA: TGTGCCAGTGCCCTGGAGGCGAACACTGAAGCTTTCTTT. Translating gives CASALEANTEAFF.

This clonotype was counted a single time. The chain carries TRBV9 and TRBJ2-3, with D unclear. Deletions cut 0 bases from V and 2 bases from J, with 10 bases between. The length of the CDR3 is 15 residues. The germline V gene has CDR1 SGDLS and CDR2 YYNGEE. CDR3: CASSVEGQHTDTQYF. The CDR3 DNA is TGTGCCAGCAGCGTAGAAGGGCAGCACACAGATACGCAGTATTTT.

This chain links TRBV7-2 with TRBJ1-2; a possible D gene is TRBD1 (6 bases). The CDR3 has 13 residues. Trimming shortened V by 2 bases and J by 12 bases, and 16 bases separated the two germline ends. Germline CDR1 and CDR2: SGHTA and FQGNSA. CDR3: CASSLSEAGENTF. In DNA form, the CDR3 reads TGTGCCAGCAGCTTAAGTGAAGCAGGGGAAAACACCTTC.

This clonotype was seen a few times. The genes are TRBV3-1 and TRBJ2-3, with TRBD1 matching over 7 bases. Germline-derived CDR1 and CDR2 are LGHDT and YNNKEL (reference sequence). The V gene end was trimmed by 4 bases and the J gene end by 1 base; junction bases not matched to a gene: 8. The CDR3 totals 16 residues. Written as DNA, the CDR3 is TGTGCCAGCAGCCTCCACAGGGGCGTCGGCACAGATACGCAGTATTTT. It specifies CASSLHRGVGTDTQYF.

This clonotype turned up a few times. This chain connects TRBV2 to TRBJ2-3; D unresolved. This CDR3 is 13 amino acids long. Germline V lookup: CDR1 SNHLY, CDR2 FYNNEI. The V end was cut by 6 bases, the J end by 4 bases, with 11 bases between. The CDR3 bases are TGTGCCAGCAGGCGAGAAGTTTCAGATACGCAGTATTTT. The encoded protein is CASRREVSDTQYF.

This chain's CDR3 is CASNLASLNEQFF. The CDR3 region has the DNA TGCGCCAGCAACCTAGCGAGTTTGAATGAGCAGTTCTTC. V is TRBV5-1 and J is TRBJ2-1, with a tentative D call TRBD2 (6 bases). Germline V gives CDR1 SGHRS, CDR2 YFSETQ. This CDR3 is 13 amino acids long. Trimming pared 6 bases from V and 7 bases from J, leaving 14 bases between.

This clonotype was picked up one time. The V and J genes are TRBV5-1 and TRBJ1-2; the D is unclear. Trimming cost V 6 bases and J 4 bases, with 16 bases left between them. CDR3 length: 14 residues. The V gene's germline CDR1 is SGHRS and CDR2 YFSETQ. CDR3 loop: CASTALVLAYGYTF. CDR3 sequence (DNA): TGCGCCAGCACTGCTCTCGTCTTAGCCTATGGCTACACCTTC.

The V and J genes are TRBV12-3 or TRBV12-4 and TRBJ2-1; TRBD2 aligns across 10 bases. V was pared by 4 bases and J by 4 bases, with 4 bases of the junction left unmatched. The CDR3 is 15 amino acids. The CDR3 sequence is CASSSRTSGYNEQFF. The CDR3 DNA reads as TGTGCCAGCAGTTCAAGGACTAGCGGATACAATGAGCAGTTCTTC.

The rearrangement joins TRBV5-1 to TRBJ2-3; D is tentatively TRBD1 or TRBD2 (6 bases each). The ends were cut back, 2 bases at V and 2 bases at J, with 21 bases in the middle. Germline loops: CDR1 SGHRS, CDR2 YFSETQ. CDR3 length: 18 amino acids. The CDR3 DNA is TGCGCCAGCAGCTTTAGGGGGACTTCCTCGTCCTACACAGATACGCAGTATTTT. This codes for CASSFRGTSSSYTDTQYF.

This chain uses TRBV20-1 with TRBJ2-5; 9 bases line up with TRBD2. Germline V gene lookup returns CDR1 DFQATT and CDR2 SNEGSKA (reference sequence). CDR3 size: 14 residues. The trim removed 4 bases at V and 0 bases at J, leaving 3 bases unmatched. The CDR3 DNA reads TGCAGTGCTACCCGACTAGCGGACCAAGAGACCCAGTACTTC. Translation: CSATRLADQETQYF.

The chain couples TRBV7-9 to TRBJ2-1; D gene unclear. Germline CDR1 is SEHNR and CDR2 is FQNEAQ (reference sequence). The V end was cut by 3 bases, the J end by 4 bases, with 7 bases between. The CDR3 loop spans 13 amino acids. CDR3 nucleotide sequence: TGTGCCAGCAGCTTCGGCCCGTACAATGAGCAGTTCTTC. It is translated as CASSFGPYNEQFF.

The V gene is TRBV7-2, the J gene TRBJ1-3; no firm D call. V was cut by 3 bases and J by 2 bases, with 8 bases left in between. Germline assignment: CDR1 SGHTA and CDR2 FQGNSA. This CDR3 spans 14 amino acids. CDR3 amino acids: CASSFGVAGNTIYF. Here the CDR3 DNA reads TGTGCCAGCAGCTTCGGGGTCGCTGGAAACACCATATATTTT.

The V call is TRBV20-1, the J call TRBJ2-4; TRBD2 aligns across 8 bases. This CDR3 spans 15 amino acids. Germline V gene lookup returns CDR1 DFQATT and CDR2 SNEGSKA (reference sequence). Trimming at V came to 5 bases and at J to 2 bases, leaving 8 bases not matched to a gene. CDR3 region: CSASGGAGSKNIQYF. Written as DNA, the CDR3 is TGCAGTGCTTCCGGGGGGGCCGGATCCAAAAACATTCAGTACTTC.

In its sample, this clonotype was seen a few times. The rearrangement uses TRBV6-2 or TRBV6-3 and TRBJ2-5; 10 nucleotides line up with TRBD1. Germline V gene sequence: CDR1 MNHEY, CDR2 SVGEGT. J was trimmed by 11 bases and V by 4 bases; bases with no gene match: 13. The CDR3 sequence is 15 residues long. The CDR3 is CASSWGDRGLQVQYF. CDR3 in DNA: TGTGCCAGCAGTTGGGGGGACAGGGGCCTCCAAGTTCAGTACTTC.

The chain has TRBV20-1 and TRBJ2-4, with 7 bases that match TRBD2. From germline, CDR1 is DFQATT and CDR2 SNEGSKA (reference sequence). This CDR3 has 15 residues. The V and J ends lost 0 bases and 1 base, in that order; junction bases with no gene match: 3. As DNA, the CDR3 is TGCAGTGCTAGAGATTCGGGGGGTGCCAAAAACATTCAGTACTTC. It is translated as CSARDSGGAKNIQYF.

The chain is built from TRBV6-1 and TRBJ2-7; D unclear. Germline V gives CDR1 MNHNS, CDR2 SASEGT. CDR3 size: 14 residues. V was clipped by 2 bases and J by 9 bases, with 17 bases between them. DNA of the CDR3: TGTGCCAGCAGTGAATGGGTAGTAGCAGAAGGGCAGTACTTC. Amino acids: CASSEWVVAEGQYF.

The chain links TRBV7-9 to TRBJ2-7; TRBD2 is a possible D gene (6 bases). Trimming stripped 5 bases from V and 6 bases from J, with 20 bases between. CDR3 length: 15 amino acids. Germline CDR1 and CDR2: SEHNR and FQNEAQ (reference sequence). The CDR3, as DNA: TGTGCCAGCAGCCCACGCGGGACGGTTGTGTTCGAGCAGTACTTC. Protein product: CASSPRGTVVFEQYF.

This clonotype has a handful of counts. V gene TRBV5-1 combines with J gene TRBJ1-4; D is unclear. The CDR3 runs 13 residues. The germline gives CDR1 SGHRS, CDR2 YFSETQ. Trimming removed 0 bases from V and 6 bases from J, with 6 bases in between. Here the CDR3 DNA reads TGCGCCAGCAGCTTGGGGTTGGATGAAAAACTGTTTTTT. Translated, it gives CASSLGLDEKLFF.

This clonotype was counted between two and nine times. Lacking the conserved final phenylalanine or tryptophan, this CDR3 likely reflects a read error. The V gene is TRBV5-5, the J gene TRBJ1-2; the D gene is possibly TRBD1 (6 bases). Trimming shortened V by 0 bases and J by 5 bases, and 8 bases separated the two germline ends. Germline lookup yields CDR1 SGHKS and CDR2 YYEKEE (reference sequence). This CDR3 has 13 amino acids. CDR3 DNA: TGTGCCAGCAGCTTGGAACAGGGTTATGGCTACACCATC. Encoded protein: CASSLEQGYGYTI.

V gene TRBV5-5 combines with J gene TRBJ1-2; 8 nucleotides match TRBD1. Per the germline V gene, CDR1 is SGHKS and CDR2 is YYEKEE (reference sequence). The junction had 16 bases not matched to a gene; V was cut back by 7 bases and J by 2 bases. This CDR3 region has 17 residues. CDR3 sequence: CASEGWDPGTGNYGYTF. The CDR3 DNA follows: TGTGCCAGCGAAGGGTGGGATCCAGGGACAGGAAACTATGGCTACACCTTC. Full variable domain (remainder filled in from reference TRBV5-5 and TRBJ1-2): DAGVTQSPTHLIKTRGQQVTLRCSPISGHKSVSWYQQVLGQGPQFIFQYYEKEERGRGNFPDRFSARQFPNYSSELNVNALLLGDSALYLCASEGWDPGTGNYGYTFGSGTRLTVV.

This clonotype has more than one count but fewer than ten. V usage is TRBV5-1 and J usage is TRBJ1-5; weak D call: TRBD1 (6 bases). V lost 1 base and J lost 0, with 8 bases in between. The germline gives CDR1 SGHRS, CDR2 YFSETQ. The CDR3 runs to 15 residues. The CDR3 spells CASSLRGGSNQPQHF. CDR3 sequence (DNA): TGCGCCAGCAGCTTGAGGGGGGGTAGCAATCAGCCCCAGCATTTT.

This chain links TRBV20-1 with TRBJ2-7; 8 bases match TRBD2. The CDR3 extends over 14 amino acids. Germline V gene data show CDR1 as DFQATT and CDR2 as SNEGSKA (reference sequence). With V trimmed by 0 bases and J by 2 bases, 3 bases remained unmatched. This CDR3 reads CSARDQAGAYEQYF. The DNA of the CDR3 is TGCAGTGCTAGAGATCAAGCGGGAGCCTACGAGCAGTACTTC.

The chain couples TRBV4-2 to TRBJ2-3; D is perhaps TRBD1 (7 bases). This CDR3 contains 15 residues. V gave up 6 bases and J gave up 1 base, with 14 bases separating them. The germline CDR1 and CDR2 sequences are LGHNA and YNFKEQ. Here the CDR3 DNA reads TGTGCCAGCAGGGAGGGGGCGACTGGCACAGATACGCAGTATTTT. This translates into CASREGATGTDTQYF.

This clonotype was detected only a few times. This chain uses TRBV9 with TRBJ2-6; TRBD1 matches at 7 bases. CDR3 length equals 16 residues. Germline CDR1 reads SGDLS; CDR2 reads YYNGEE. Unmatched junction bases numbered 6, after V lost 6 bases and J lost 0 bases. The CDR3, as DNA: TGTGCCAGCACCCCGGGACAGAGCTCTGGGGCCAACGTCCTGACTTTC. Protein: CASTPGQSSGANVLTF.

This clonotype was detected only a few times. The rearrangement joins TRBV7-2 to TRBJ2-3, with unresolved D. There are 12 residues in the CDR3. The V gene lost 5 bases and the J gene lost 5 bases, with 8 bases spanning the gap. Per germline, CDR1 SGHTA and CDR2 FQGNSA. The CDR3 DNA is TGTGCCAGCAGCATAAGAGTAGATACGCAGTATTTT. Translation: CASSIRVDTQYF.

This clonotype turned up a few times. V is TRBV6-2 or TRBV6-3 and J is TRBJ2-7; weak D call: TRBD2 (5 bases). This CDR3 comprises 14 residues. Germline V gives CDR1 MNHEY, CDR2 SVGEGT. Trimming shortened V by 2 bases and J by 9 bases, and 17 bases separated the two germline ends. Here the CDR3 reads CASSYRVIQSGQYF. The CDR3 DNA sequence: TGTGCCAGCAGTTACCGAGTTATTCAGAGCGGGCAGTACTTC.

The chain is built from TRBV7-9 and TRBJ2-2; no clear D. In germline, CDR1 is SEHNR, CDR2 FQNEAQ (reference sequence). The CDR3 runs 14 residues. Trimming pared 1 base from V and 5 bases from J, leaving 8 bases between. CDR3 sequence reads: CASSLGERTGELFF. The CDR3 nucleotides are TGTGCCAGCAGCTTAGGGGAAAGAACCGGGGAGCTGTTTTTT.

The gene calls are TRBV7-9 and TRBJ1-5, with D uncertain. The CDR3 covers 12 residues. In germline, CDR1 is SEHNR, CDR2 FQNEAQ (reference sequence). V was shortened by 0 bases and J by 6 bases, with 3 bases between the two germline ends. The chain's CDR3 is CASSLARQPQHF. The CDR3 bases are TGTGCCAGCAGCTTAGCGCGTCAGCCCCAGCATTTT. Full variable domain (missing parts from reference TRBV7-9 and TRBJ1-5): DTGVSQNPRHKITKRGQNVTFRCDPISEHNRLYWYRQTLGQGPEFLTYFQNEAQLEKSRLLSDRFSAERPKGSFSTLEIQRTEQGDSAMYLCASSLARQPQHFGDGTRLSIL.

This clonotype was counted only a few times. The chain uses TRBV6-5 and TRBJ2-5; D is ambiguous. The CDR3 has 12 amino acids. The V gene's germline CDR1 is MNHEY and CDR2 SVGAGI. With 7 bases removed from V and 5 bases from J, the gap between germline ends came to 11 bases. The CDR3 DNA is TGTGCCAGCACCGGGTCTGGGGAGACCCAGTACTTC. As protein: CASTGSGETQYF.

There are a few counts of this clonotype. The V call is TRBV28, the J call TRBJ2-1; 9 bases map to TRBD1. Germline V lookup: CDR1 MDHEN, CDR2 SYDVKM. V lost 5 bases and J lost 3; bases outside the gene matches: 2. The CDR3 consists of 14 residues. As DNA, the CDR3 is TGTGCCAGCAGTCTGACAGGGGGCTACAATGAGCAGTTCTTC. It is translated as CASSLTGGYNEQFF.

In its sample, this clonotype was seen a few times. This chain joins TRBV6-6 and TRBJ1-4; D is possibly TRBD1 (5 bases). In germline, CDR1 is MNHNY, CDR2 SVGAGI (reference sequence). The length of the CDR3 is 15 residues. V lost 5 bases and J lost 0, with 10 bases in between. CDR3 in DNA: TGTGCCAGCAGTCCCCGGGGCGCAACTAATGAAAAACTGTTTTTT. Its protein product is CASSPRGATNEKLFF.